Listed here is a single TCR beta chain. V was cut by 2 bases and J by 0 bases, with 13 bases left in between. The germline V gene has CDR1 SGHRS and CDR2 YFSETQ. This CDR3 is built from 16 residues. This sample was included in a study of blood T cell repertoires in COVID-19. Study-level information: Specimens from acute and convalescent COVID-19 originated in the United States, Italy and Spain. PBMCs, B-cell-depleted T cells, or T cells provided the cDNA or gDNA that made up the material.

The authors' processing: Reference gene primer amplification gave estimated nucleated cell counts. The table came from immunoSEQ multiplex PCR; TCRdb's copy has only in-frame clones and leaves some out. D and trimming come from the DNA, and the V and J calls and clone size come from that table. Of fewer than 95,000 clones in the sample, about 91% were seen once. The V gene is TRBV5-1, the J gene TRBJ2-3; tentatively, D is TRBD2 (5 bases). Sequencing used peripheral blood. This receptor was taken from a woman aged 80 or older with acute or convalescent COVID-19. This chain's CDR3 is CASSLLESRSTDTQYF. DNA for the CDR3: TGCGCCAGCAGCTTACTAGAGTCTCGTAGCACAGATACGCAGTATTTT.